This TCR beta chain was captured by sequencing in a study of T-cell memory formation after mild COVID-19. Study conclusions and caveats: Certain responding clones were present in pre-infection memory, suggesting participation of cross-reactive memory.

A note on this clonotype: The antigen is undetermined.

Germline values: CDR1 SGHDT, CDR2 YYEEEE. With 0 bases removed from V and 1 base from J, the gap between germline ends came to 10 bases. The CDR3 sequence is 15 residues long. MiXCR was run by TCRdb on the 5' RACE reads, yielding one entry per CDR3 protein. The sample consists of under 300,000 distinct CDR3 sequences, roughly 8% of them appearing once. The material sequenced was PBMCs or a T cell subset sorted from them (not recorded which). The V and J genes are TRBV5-6 and TRBJ1-1; D is undetermined. The sequence was obtained from a young man who had mild COVID-19 (a few samples of this study predate the infection). Cell type and time point are not known. The CDR3 protein is CASSLGYLKNTEAFF. CDR3 nucleotide sequence: TGTGCCAGCAGCTTGGGGTATCTTAAGAACACTGAAGCTTTCTTT. The full variable domain, its missing parts supplied by reference TRBV5-6 and TRBJ1-1, is DAGVTQSPTHLIKTRGQQVTLRCSPKSGHDTVSWYQQALGQGPQFIFQYYEEEERQRGNFPDRFSGHQFPNYSSELNVNALLLGDSALYLCASSLGYLKNTEAFFGQGTRLTVV.